This T cell receptor beta chain derives from a study of blood T cell repertoires in COVID-19. This clone was detected only once. This CDR3 has 13 amino acids. Germline CDR1 reads SGHRS; CDR2 reads YFSETQ. The V segment lost 7 bases and the J segment 7 bases; nucleotides outside the gene matches: 9. Participants spanned ages about 18 to 95 years and resided in fewer than 30 US areas. Profiling relied on immunoSEQ multiplex PCR, and the TCRdb table lists in-frame clones only, not all of them. The sample yields about 480,000 clones, 88% seen once. The sequenced sample consisted of PBMCs or T cells enriched from blood (not recorded which). The V and J genes are TRBV5-1 and TRBJ2-7; 9 bases line up with TRBD2. The receptor's source is a woman in her forties who had recovered from COVID-19. The DNA for the CDR3 is TGCGCCAGCCATAGCGGGAGTTCCTTTGAGCAGTACTTC. Its protein is CASHSGSSFEQYF.